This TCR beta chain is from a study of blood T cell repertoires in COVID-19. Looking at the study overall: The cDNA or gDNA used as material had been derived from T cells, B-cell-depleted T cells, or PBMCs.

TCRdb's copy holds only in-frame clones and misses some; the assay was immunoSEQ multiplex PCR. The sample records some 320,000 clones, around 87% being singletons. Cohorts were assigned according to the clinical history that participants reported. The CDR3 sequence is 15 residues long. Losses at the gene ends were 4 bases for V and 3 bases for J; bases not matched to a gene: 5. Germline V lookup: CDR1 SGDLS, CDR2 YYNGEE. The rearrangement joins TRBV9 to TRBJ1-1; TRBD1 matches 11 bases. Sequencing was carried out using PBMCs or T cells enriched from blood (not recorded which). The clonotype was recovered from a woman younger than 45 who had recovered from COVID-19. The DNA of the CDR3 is TGTGCCAGCAGCCCAGGACAGGGGGCGTACACTGAAGCTTTCTTT. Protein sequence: CASSPGQGAYTEAFF.